Listed below are T cell receptor beta chains from one sample, sequenced in a study of blood T cells in healthy people across ages. TCRdb re-called the 5' RACE reads with MiXCR, one entry per CDR3 protein. Of about 1,000,000 distinct CDR3 sequences in the sample, 40% to 45% were seen once. Sequencing used blood. The receptors originated from a woman aged 55-70 years in good health. Each CDR3 is given with its conserved first and last residue. Not all rows give a size; the values are once, few, many and, for expanded clones, a class.

abundance	v_gene	j_gene	CDR3aa
-	TRBV27	TRBJ2-3	CASSLWTSGDTQYF
-	TRBV10-3	TRBJ2-1	CAISETRPTHNEQFF
-	TRBV15	TRBJ2-3	CATSRVGGRTDTQYF
-	TRBV24-1	TRBJ2-1	CATSGTGTGGSEQFF
-	TRBV27	TRBJ1-1	CASRKTGGREAFF
-	TRBV12-3/TRBV12-4	TRBJ2-7	CATGKGDSYEQYF
few	TRBV7-3	TRBJ2-5	CASSFGRGETQYF
-	TRBV20-1	TRBJ2-7	CSASRPGRGVGYEQYF
-	TRBV20-1	TRBJ2-7	CSARPLAGAEEQYF
few	TRBV15	TRBJ2-1	CATTTKGDRSYNEQFF
-	TRBV20-1	TRBJ2-1	CSAPASNNEQFF
-	TRBV25-1	TRBJ1-2	CASSGRQGGGYTF
many	TRBV20-1	TRBJ2-1	CSARDPFSGSFSYNEQFF
-	TRBV5-1	TRBJ2-5	CASSPWGLAGETQYF
-	TRBV7-9	TRBJ1-1	CASSLERDEAFF
-	TRBV7-2	TRBJ2-4	CASSLEGTGRGRREQYF